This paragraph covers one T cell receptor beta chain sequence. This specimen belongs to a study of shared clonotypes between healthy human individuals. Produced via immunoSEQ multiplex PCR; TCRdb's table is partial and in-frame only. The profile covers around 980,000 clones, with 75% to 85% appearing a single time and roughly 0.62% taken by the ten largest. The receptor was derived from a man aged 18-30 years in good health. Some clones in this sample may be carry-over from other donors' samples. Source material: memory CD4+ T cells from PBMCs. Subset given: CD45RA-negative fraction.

CDR3: CAISESRTGDADTQYF. The DNA of the CDR3 is TGTGCCATCAGTGAGTCAAGGACGGGAGACGCAGATACGCAGTATTTT. The chain uses TRBV10-3 and TRBJ2-3, with D maybe TRBD2 (6 bases). CDR1 is ENHRY, CDR2 SYGVKD, per germline. V was cut by 0 bases and J by 4 bases, with 14 bases left in between. There are 16 residues in the CDR3.